This entry concerns a single T cell receptor (beta chain). This clone was seen a single time. No cognate antigen has been identified for it. Base qualities are not provided; no much larger clone lies one nucleotide away. Libraries were prepared through the immunoSEQ multiplex PCR assay. For the multiplex PCR, a mixture combining 60 forward primers for TCR Vbeta segments and 13 reverse primers for TCR Jbeta segments was used. The CDR3 region of rearranged TCR beta genes was amplified from genomic DNA with a multiplex PCR assay. The Illumina HiSeq System was used to sequence the amplified TCR beta libraries as 87-base-pair reads. In the original analysis: In a later analysis, 77 million or so unique TCR beta chains were counted across the 500 to 850 repertoires, and approximately 11 million of these chains were shared by at least two donors. Raw reads were error-corrected and collapsed into unique sequences by a nearest-neighbor algorithm in which closely related sequences were merged to remove PCR and sequencing errors. Alignment of CDR3 sequences to IMGT reference sequences was used to assign V, D and J gene segments. For a sequence to be retained, a match of at least six nucleotides to both a V gene segment and a J gene segment was required. Rearrangements were classified as productive when the CDR3 lacked stop codons and remained in frame with V and J, and all other rearrangements were classified as non-productive. Following IMGT convention, CDR3 was defined as the stretch from the second conserved V-encoded cysteine to the conserved J-encoded phenylalanine. Sequences without an unambiguous match to a single V gene segment were excluded from the earlier analysis of 450 to 750 of the donors. An earlier analysis of some 500 of the donors classified V segments as functional when productive rearrangements were above 56.7% and as segregating when the standard deviation between donors was above 5%. A statistical classification framework was built to diagnose cytomegalovirus status from the catalog of TCR beta chain sequences. In a later analysis, V and J genes were assigned by comparing TCR nucleotide sequences against IMGT/GENE-DB human TR gene sequences. In a later analysis, CDR3 sequences and most-parsimonious VDJ recombination scenarios were assigned using the TCRdist pipeline. In a later analysis, each TCR beta chain was defined by its CDR3 amino acid sequence together with its V-gene family, and reads without a unique V-gene family were excluded. A later analysis removed 450 to 600 highly shared, low-generation-probability nucleotide sequences to deal with suspected cross-contamination and a sequencing artifact. In a later analysis, a clonal expansion index for each public chain was calculated from normalized within-repertoire ranks of inferred template counts. Generation probabilities in a later analysis came from a VDJ recombination model fitted to out-of-frame rearrangements, and those results were checked against IGoR. In a later analysis, TCR-TCR, TCR-HLA and TCR-CMV co-occurrence was scored with hypergeometric tests, and a repertoire-size bias correction was applied to TCR pairs. False discovery rates were estimated in a later analysis by permuting HLA or CMV assignments 20 times. A later analysis grouped co-occurring TCRs with DBSCAN, adding TCRdist sequence similarity when clustering within HLA-allele-positive subsets. For co-occurrence clustering, repertoires with fewer than 30,000 or more than 120,000 public chains were excluded, along with 4 to 6 repertoires with anomalous nucleotide sharing. The table was pulled from immuneACCESS by TCRdb, which kept in-frame rearrangements only. Such tables lose some clones; where checked, under half of the loss comes from unresolved V genes, and the rest has no known cause. That table supplies the V and J calls and clone size; D and trimming were determined from the DNA. The sample table lists hundreds of thousands of clones, about three quarters of them with a count of one. The ten largest clones take up 1.5% to 2% of the sample.

The sample comes from a study of cytomegalovirus exposure and HLA in healthy donors (dated by TCRdb to about 2017). For the study in its entirety: In an earlier analysis of roughly 590 of the donors, about 260 Gb of sequence data and just under 120 million unique TCR beta sequences from about 179 million T cells were reported. To study patterns of TCR occurrence, a later analysis re-analyzed previously published TCR beta repertoires from 650 to 750 donors and added high-resolution HLA genotyping. Besides the first cohort of around 670 subjects, a separate validation cohort made up of 120 different subjects was used. Donor age, sex, ethnicity and CMV serostatus were collected together with the repertoire data. The number of donors typed differed by locus, with about 629-630 for A, B, C, DRB1 and DQB1, more than 500 for DQA1, about 610 for DPA1, and some 450 for DPB1. To predict cytomegalovirus infection status, the study brought together high-throughput TCR immunosequencing, statistical association of individual TCRs with disease status, and machine learning. An early release that covered some 640 HLA-typed donors contained around 300 gigabases of sequencing data and roughly 84 million unique TCR sequences. Class I and class II HLA loci were covered by the typing at four-digit resolution. Of the approximately 400 genotyped donors, about 84% fell in the genetic ancestry cluster associated with self-reported Caucasian donors. A later genetic analysis took genome-wide SNP genotypes for about 55% of the roughly 670 donors and used that subset as a discovery cohort. An earlier analysis of some 500 of the donors applied high-throughput TCR beta sequencing to assess whether each TCR beta V gene segment acted as functional or pseudogenic. Among 398 genotyped donors of the cohort, an average of around 240,000 unique TCR beta nucleotide sequences were sequenced per donor, around 20% of them non-productive. All discovery cohort repertoires had been generated on a single sequencing platform. In the later analysis, no new phenotypic data were used to find candidate immune exposures; instead, reliance was placed on TCR beta sequences and their occurrence across donors. Several DR-DQ haplotypes were handled as single units for association and clustering, since linkage in the cohort was strong. The study aimed to test whether signatures of past pathogen exposure could be identified by cataloging public T cell receptors. The study used immunosequencing to profile the T cell repertoires of several hundred subjects and linked those repertoires to cytomegalovirus serostatus.

The CDR3 covers 15 residues, taking in both the cysteine and the phenylalanine. Only the CDR3 portion is preserved as DNA: 45 bases, with reading frame beginning at the first base. V was cut back by 3 bases and J by 5 bases, leaving a gap of 16 bases between them. CDR1 MNHNS and CDR2 SASEGT were looked up in the germline V gene. In total, about 650 healthy bone marrow donors made up the cohort. Cohort members were all nominally healthy when sampled, although unrecorded immune exposures were likely present. The donor tested CMV seronegative, placing the donor among the approximately 360 seronegative members of the cohort. A peripheral blood sample was provided by each donor, and peripheral blood mononuclear cells were used for TCR beta sequencing. Genomic DNA extraction from the blood cell samples was performed with the Qiagen DNeasy Blood Extraction Kit. Study-level results and caveats: Most TCR sequences were observed very rarely across donors, whereas some public TCRs were present in many individuals. In this cohort, only TCR beta chains were sequenced, and detectable features were limited by the absence of alpha or paired-chain data. Sequencing depth was assumed to be roughly uniform across donors in the presence/absence analyses, though that assumption may not hold. In a later analysis, several top co-occurrence clusters were reported to appear linked to parvovirus B19, influenza, CMV and Epstein-Barr virus. In a later analysis, TCR association rates were found to vary across HLA loci, with the most associated TCRs seen for DRB1 alleles and the fewest for HLA-C alleles. According to a later analysis, most CMV-associated TCR beta chains appeared to be HLA-restricted, and the HLA associations seemed to be driven largely by CMV exposure. An association between a missense DCLRE1C variant and V-gene and J-gene trimming of TCR beta chains was found in a later genetic analysis and replicated in an independent cohort. A further reported finding was that TCR beta sequences accurately predicted the HLA-A and HLA-B alleles for most subjects in the first cohort. Three of the identified cytomegalovirus-associated TCR beta chains were confirmed in vitro to be specific for cytomegalovirus antigens. A total of 150 or so TCR beta chains were listed by the study as associated with cytomegalovirus. Some IMGT-functional V segments, including TRBV6-2 and TRBV6-3, could not be told apart with the 87-base-pair reads, so those segments were excluded. Because counts were too low, 15 to 20 rarely observed V segments, including chromosome 9 orphons, were excluded from the earlier analysis of several hundred of the donors. Broadly in line with IMGT annotations, most TCR beta V segments showed up in productive rearrangements about 87% or about 30% of the time in an earlier analysis of around 600 of the donors. Because HLA typing was unavailable for some donors at each locus, only the typed subset was used in association tests. Correlated functional status among segregating V segments might reflect linkage disequilibrium, but an unknown experimental factor could not be ruled out. A later analysis associated approximately 17,000 TCR beta sequences with specific HLA alleles at a false discovery rate of 0.05. According to the authors, the approach could potentially be generalized to other disease states and immunological phenotypes. The classifier was reported to diagnose cytomegalovirus status with high specificity and sensitivity in both the original cohort and the validation cohort. In a later analysis, HLA-associated TCR beta chains showed more clonal expansion and lower generation probabilities than non-associated chains that were equally common. The sequencing pipeline was judged likely to have produced a cluster of highly shared sequence variants as a technical artifact. When HLA alleles, especially DR and DQ, strongly co-occurred, attributing TCR associations to individual alleles was difficult. For the cohort, immune exposure information was limited to CMV serostatus. Compared with the approximately 670-donor mean, donors in an Asian-associated ancestry cluster had fewer N-insertions in productive TCRs, according to a later genetic analysis.

Sequencing used PBMCs. The rearrangement joined TRBV6-1 to TRBJ1-2, and the D gene may be TRBD1, 6 bases matching. The TCR originated in a man aged 18 to 30 in good health and CMV-seronegative. The sequenced DNA: TGTGCCAGCAGTGAGGTGGCAGGGGCTGGGTATGGCTACACCTTC. This sequence encodes CASSEVAGAGYGYTF.